The TCR beta chain described here comes from a study of early T cells in non-severe SARS-CoV-2 infection (dated by TCRdb to about 2021). For the study in its entirety: TCR sequencing used bulk RNA from unsorted whole blood, so alpha and beta chains could not be paired. Broad study findings and their caveats: VDJdb matching was skewed toward anti-spike CD8 responses and likely underestimated virus-specific expansions, missing private and CD4 specificities.

The library was produced with 5' RACE. The sample was run on a NextSeq 500. To correct for sequencing error and PCR bias, the TCR library protocol tagged individual cDNA molecules with unique molecular identifiers. TCR alpha and beta chains were both sequenced, and the abundances of alpha and beta sequences in each sample were closely correlated with each other. The original pipeline was this. V gene, J gene and CDR3 annotation of TCR sequences was performed with Decombinator V4. TCRs were defined as expanded if a significant change between any two time points was detected under a Poisson model with p below 0.0001. TCR abundances were normalised to the total number of TCRs sequenced per sample and expressed as counts per million. MAIT TCRs were defined by TRAV1-2 paired with TRAJ12, TRAJ20 or TRAJ33, and iNKT TCRs by TRAV10 paired with TRAJ18. VDJdb, accessed 1 November 2021, was searched for CMV, EBV and SARS-CoV-2 annotated TCRs, with TCRs annotated for multiple antigens excluded. TCRdb applied fastp at Q25 and MiXCR to the public reads, then kept only in-frame beta chains. CDR3 protein duplicates are merged, each entry listing the most common genes and DNA. The V and J calls follow TCRdb's processing rather than the paper's. The sample data list roughly 67,000 distinct CDR3 sequences, and 11% of these were observed just once. The ten most abundant clones make up 5.5% to 7% of the sample.

Many counts were recorded for this clonotype. Its antigen remains unidentified. Per-base qualities were not stored, and no clone one base away is much larger. This was a case-control study nested in a cohort of healthcare workers in London, UK, who had nasopharyngeal swab PCR tests and blood samples taken every week. Healthcare workers were recruited during the week of the UK lockdown, between 23 and 31 March 2020, and followed weekly for up to roughly 15 weeks. Germline trimming: 0 bases from V, 5 bases from J; junction bases outside gene matches: 9. CDR3 length: 16 amino acids, cysteine to phenylalanine. Left in the record is the CDR3 DNA by itself, 48 bases read in frame from the first base. Per the germline V gene, SGHRS is the CDR1 and YFSETQ is the CDR2.

The rearrangement joined TRBV5-1 to TRBJ2-7; 9 of the junction bases match TRBD2. The sample taken for sequencing was whole blood. The sequence was obtained from an adult who was a healthcare worker with PCR-confirmed SARS-CoV-2 infection or an uninfected control (not recorded which). CDR3 region: CASSLGPAGGLDEQYF. The DNA reads as follows: TGCGCCAGCAGCTTGGGTCCAGCGGGGGGCTTGGACGAGCAGTACTTC.